This TCR beta chain was captured by sequencing in a study of spatial heterogeneity in lung cancer. Study information: A module score for T cells, taken from matched bulk RNA-seq, correlated strongly with TCR transcript counts in tumor regions. Study results and caveats: Higher tumor mutation counts went along with higher counts of expanded intratumoral alpha and beta TCRs.

This CDR3 is 15 amino acids long. Trimming took 4 bases from V and 4 from J; bases not matched to a gene: 13. Germline loops: CDR1 DFQATT, CDR2 SNEGSKA (reference sequence). The sample holds many counts of this clonotype. The target antigen is unknown. Noted time point: sample taken at primary tumor resection. Samples came from some 71 TRACERx patients with untreated early-stage lung cancer. From tumor, nontumor lung or frozen PBMC, whole RNA was taken unsorted for sequencing. TCRdb analysed the 5' RACE reads with MiXCR anew, one entry per CDR3 protein. The data show 8,000 or so distinct CDR3 sequences, with around 12% seen just once and 8% to 13% held by the top ten.

This sequence was found in a male donor with early-stage non-small cell lung cancer. J is TRBJ2-7 and V is TRBV20-1, with 7 bases that match TRBD2. The source material was lung tumor tissue, sampled at surgery. CDR3 region: CSATSLREGGYEQYF. The CDR3 DNA reads as TGCAGTGCTACGTCCCTCAGGGAGGGCGGGTACGAGCAGTACTTC.